This entry features one T cell receptor (beta chain) sequence. This clonotype was detected ten times or more. Its binding antigen is unknown. Base qualities are not recorded, but no much larger clone differs from it by a single base. Library construction relied on multiplex PCR. The sequencer listed for this sample is Illumina HiSeq 4000. To build TCR beta libraries, CDR3 regions were amplified by Arm-PCR using iRepertoire HTBI primers. Before sequencing, the PCR products went through gel purification. Turning to the authors' computational methods: Across samples, roughly 60 TRBV and 13 to 15 TRBJ segments were identified and used for gene usage analysis of CDR3 amino acid clonotypes. COPE and FqMerger were used to merge the filtered high-quality paired reads into contigs. BLAST was used to align contigs to the IMGT TRBV, TRBD and TRBJ reference genes, and CDR3 was defined following IMGT. Clonotypes above 0.1% frequency were classified as highly expanded clones. Repertoire diversity was measured by Shannon entropy, and V-J evenness by the Gini coefficient. Clonotypes shared by more than one individual were considered public. TCRdb redid the processing of the public reads, applying fastp at Q25 and MiXCR, and retained in-frame beta chains. Rows with a matching CDR3 protein are joined into one entry that keeps the most common DNA and genes. It is TCRdb's table, rather than the study itself, that gives the V and J calls and clone size. Present in this sample are more than 300,000 distinct CDR3 sequences, roughly 21% of which were seen just once. Over 25% of the sample is held by the ten biggest clonotypes.

The data belong to a study of regulatory T cells in long-lasting Graves disease (dated by TCRdb to the early 2020s). For the study in its entirety: Persistent Graves' disease was defined as persistently positive TSH receptor autoantibodies together with antithyroid drug treatment for over 5 years. Peripheral blood TCR sequencing and RNA sequencing compared persistent Graves' disease patients with newly diagnosed Graves' disease patients. The study was registered as a clinical trial and conducted in China. A total of about 35 samples underwent TCR sequencing: around 13 from persistent and about 20 from newly diagnosed Graves' disease patients. Antithyroid drugs had been taken for 8.5 to 11 years on average by persistent Graves' disease patients in the clinical cohort. What the study reported, not specific to this receptor: Persistent Graves' disease patients showed lower TCR Shannon entropy and fewer highly expanded clones than newly diagnosed patients, suggesting clonal expansion. A larger number of public clonotypes was shared among persistent patients (about 2,700) than among newly diagnosed patients (roughly 970). Because the primary lesion, thyroid tissue, could not be accessed, the study looked at peripheral blood alone. Persistent disease showed preferential use of TRBV28, TRBJ1-2 and TRBJ2-5, whereas newly diagnosed disease favored TRBV20-1 and TRBJ2-1. The authors acknowledged the small sample size as a limitation that may reduce accuracy. Sequencing and analysis were limited to the TCR beta chain.

According to the study, the label for this sample's time point signals: persistent/refractory GD, antithyroid drugs over 5 years with positive TRAb. For both TCR sequencing and RNA sequencing, RNA was extracted from PBMCs using TRIzol. The diagnosis of Graves' disease followed American Thyroid Association guidelines. Patients were recruited from an endocrinology department in Xi'an, China. From each patient, approximately 10 milliliters of peripheral blood was collected into an EDTA anticoagulant tube. Ficoll Paque Plus density gradient separation was used to isolate PBMCs, and no further T cell sorting was done. An Agilent 2100 Bioanalyzer and agarose gel were used to check RNA quality, and a NanoDrop 2000 was used to measure RNA concentration. The germline V gene encodes CDR1 SGHAT and CDR2 FQNNGV. Ends trimmed: V by 4 bases, J by 4 bases; bases unmatched to a gene: 11. From its cysteine to its phenylalanine, the CDR3 spans 17 amino acids. Kept here is only the CDR3 DNA, which spans 51 bases and is read in frame from base 1.

The specimen was peripheral blood mononuclear cells (PBMCs), collected when the disease was refractory, from a patient treated with antithyroid drugs. Recombination connected TRBV11-2 to TRBJ1-3, and 9 junctional nucleotides match TRBD1. The sequence derives from a female donor with Graves disease. The CDR3 region has the sequence CASSSIQGAKRGNTIYF. The bases are TGTGCCAGCAGCTCAATACAGGGGGCGAAGCGCGGAAACACCATATATTTT.